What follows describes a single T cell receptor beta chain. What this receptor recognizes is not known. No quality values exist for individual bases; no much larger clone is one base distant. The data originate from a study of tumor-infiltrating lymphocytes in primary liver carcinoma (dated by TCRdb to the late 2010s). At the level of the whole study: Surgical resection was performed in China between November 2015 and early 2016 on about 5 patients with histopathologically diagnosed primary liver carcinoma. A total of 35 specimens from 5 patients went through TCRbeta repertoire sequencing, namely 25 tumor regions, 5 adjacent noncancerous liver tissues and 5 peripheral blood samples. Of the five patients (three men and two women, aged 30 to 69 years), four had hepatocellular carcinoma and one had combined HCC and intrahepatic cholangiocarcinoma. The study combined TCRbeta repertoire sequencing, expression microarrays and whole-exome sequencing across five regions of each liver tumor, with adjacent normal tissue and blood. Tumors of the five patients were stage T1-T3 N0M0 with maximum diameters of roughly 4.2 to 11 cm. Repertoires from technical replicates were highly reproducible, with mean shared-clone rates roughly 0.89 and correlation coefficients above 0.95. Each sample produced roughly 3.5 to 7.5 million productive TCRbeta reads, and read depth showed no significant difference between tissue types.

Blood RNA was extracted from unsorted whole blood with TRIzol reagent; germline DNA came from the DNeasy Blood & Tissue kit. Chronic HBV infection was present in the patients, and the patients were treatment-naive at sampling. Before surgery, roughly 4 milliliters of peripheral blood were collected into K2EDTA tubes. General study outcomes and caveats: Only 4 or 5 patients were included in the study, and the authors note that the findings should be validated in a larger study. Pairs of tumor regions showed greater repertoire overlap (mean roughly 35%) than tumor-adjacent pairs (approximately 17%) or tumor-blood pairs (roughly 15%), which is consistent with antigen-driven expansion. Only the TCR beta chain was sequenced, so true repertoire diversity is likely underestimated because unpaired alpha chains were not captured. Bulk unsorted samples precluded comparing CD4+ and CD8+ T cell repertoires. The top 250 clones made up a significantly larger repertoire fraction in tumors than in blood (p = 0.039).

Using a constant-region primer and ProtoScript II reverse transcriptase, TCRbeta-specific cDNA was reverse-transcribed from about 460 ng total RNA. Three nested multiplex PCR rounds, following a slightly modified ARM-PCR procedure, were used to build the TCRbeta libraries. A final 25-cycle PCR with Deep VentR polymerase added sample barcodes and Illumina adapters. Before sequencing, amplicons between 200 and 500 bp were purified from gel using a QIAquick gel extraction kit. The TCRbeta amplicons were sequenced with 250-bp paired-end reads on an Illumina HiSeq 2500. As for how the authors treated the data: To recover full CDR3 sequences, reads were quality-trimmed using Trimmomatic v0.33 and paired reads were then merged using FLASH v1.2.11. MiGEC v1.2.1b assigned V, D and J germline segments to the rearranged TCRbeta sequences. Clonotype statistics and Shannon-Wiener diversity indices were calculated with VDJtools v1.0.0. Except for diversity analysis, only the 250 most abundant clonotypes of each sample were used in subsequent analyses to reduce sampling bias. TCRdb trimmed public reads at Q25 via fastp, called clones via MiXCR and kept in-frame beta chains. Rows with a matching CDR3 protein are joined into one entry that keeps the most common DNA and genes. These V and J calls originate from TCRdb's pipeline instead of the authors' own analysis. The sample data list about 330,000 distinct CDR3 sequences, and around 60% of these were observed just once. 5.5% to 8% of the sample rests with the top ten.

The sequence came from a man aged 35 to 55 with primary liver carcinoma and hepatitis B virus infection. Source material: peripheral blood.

The DNA is TGTGCCAGCAGCGAATCGGGAGCTAACTATGGCTACACCTTC. It encodes CASSESGANYGYTF. The chain couples TRBV2 to TRBJ1-2; the D gene is unclear. The CDR3 runs 14 amino acids, cysteine and phenylalanine included. Only the CDR3 DNA is retained, 42 bases long and in frame from the first base. Sequences SNHLY (CDR1) and FYNNEI (CDR2) are obtained from the germline V gene. Cut back by 6 bases and 0 bases, the V and J ends lie 11 bases apart. The CDR3, completed at both ends by the reference TRBV2 and TRBJ1-2 genes, gives the full variable domain EPEVTQTPSHQVTQMGQEVILRCVPISNHLYFYWYRQILGQKVEFLVSFYNNEISEKSEIFDDQFSVERPDGSNFTLKIRSTKLEDSAMYFCASSESGANYGYTFGSGTRLTVV.